These 20 T cell receptor beta chains were sequenced from one sample in a study of shared clonotypes between healthy human individuals. TCRdb's copy holds only in-frame clones and misses some; the assay was immunoSEQ multiplex PCR. This repertoire shows over 850,000 clones, around 82% found once; its top ten account for approximately 0.52%. Sequenced sample: memory CD4+ T cells from PBMCs. Noted subset: CD45RA-negative fraction. These receptors were obtained from a man younger than 35 in good health. Some clones in this sample may be carry-over from other donors' samples.

The J gene is TRBJ2-7, the V gene TRBV4-2, with TRBD2 matching over 10 bases. The CDR3 totals 17 residues. Germline V gene sequence: CDR1 LGHNA, CDR2 YNFKEQ. Trimming removed 0 bases from V and 7 bases from J; junction bases left unmatched: 12. The CDR3 reads CASSQDPSGRALDEQYF. The CDR3 coding sequence is TGTGCCAGCAGCCAAGATCCAAGCGGGAGGGCCTTGGATGAGCAGTACTTC.

The chain carries TRBV11-2 and TRBJ2-5, with 8 bases identical to TRBD2. The length of the CDR3 is 16 residues. From germline, CDR1 is SGHAT and CDR2 FQNNGV. V lost 5 bases to trimming and J lost 5 bases; unmatched junction nucleotides: 13. Here the CDR3 DNA reads TGTGCCAGCAGCCCGGTGCGGGGGGTAGGAAGGGAGACCCAGTACTTC. Encoded protein: CASSPVRGVGRETQYF.

The V and J genes are TRBV5-4 and TRBJ2-7; 7 bases align to TRBD2. Trimming removed 4 bases from V and 2 bases from J; junction bases left unmatched: 6. In germline, CDR1 is SGHNT, CDR2 YYREEE (reference sequence). The CDR3 covers 14 residues. CDR3 residues: CASSGERGAYEQYF. As DNA, the CDR3 is TGTGCCAGCAGCGGAGAGCGGGGCGCCTACGAGCAGTACTTC.

The V call is TRBV28, the J call TRBJ1-2, with 9 bases fitting TRBD1. Trimming took 6 bases from V and 4 from J; bases not matched to a gene: 12. The germline CDR1 and CDR2 sequences are MDHEN and SYDVKM. CDR3 length equals 16 residues. This CDR3 is CASSPGGGQGFYGYTF. CDR3 nucleotide sequence: TGTGCCAGCAGCCCCGGTGGGGGACAGGGTTTCTATGGCTACACCTTC.

On this clone itself: Other nucleotide sequences in the sample specify the same CDR3. CDR3 nucleotides: TGTGCCAGCAGTCAAGGGGGCTACGAGCAGTACTTC. Translated: CASSQGGYEQYF. The chain recombines TRBV6-5 with TRBJ2-7; a possible D gene is TRBD1 (6 bases). Germline V lookup: CDR1 MNHEY, CDR2 SVGAGI. This CDR3 is built from 12 residues. V was pared by 5 bases and J by 3 bases, with 8 bases between.

This clone was detected a few times. The chain recombines TRBV5-6 with TRBJ1-4; D perhaps matches TRBD1 (6 bases). The V gene's germline CDR1 is SGHDT and CDR2 YYEEEE. This CDR3 has 14 residues. The V gene lost 5 bases and the J gene lost 8 bases, with 16 bases spanning the gap. The DNA for the CDR3 is TGTGCCAGCAGAAAGCAGGGGCGGGACGAAAAACTGTTTTTT. This translates into CASRKQGRDEKLFF.

The chain has TRBV7-2 and TRBJ2-2; possible D gene TRBD1, 5 bases. Looked up from germline, CDR1 is SGHTA and CDR2 is FQGNSA. Deletions cut 1 base from V and 3 bases from J, with 9 bases between. This CDR3 is 15 amino acids long. CDR3 amino acids: CASSLDVRDTGELFF. In DNA, the CDR3 is TGTGCCAGCAGCTTAGATGTCAGGGACACCGGGGAGCTGTTTTTT.

This chain links TRBV5-1 with TRBJ1-3; 8 positions agree with TRBD1. Germline values: CDR1 SGHRS, CDR2 YFSETQ. J lost 4 bases, V lost 0 bases, and 6 bases had no gene match. The length of the CDR3 is 16 residues. The CDR3 reads CASSLGTGFFGNTIYF. CDR3 DNA: TGCGCCAGCAGCTTGGGGACAGGGTTTTTCGGAAACACCATATATTTT.

This clone was seen more than once but under ten times. The genes are TRBV7-9 and TRBJ1-3; 8 bases agree with TRBD1. J gave up 0 bases and V 4 bases, and 5 bases lay outside the gene matches. This CDR3 is 16 amino acids long. Germline CDR1 and CDR2: SEHNR and FQNEAQ (reference sequence). CDR3 region: CASSSDDRGSGNTIYF. The CDR3 nucleotides are TGTGCCAGCAGCTCAGACGACAGGGGCTCTGGAAACACCATATATTTT.

In the case of this clone: The germline gene is not matched at one end of the junction; a read error may be the cause. The rearrangement uses TRBV10-3 and TRBJ1-2; 7 bases are shared with TRBD1. Per germline, CDR1 ENHRY and CDR2 SYGVKD. The CDR3 spans 16 residues. The CDR3 loop reads CAISEQTRQGGGENIF. Here the CDR3 DNA reads TGTGCCATCAGTGAGCAGACCCGACAGGGAGGGGGGGAGAATATCTTC.

The V call is TRBV5-8, the J call TRBJ1-1; D gene unclear. The CDR3 consists of 15 residues. Trimming removed 1 base from V and 0 bases from J, with 10 bases in between. The germline V gene encodes CDR1 SGHTS and CDR2 YDEGEE. In DNA, the CDR3 is TGTGCCAGCAGCTTGCCTGGGTGGTTGAACACTGAAGCTTTCTTT. Translated: CASSLPGWLNTEAFF.

On this clone: This sequence may be a read error, since a much larger clone differs from it by one base. Other nucleotide sequences from this sample produce the same CDR3. V is TRBV7-9 and J is TRBJ1-5; D call uncertain. The CDR3 is 12 residues long. The V gene's germline CDR1 is SEHNR and CDR2 FQNEAQ (reference sequence). The V gene lost 5 bases and the J gene lost 3 bases, with 5 bases spanning the gap. CDR3 nucleotide sequence: TGTGCCAGCAGCCGGACCAATCAGCCCCAGCATTTT. It specifies CASSRTNQPQHF.

The rearrangement joins TRBV9 to TRBJ2-7, with unresolved D. This CDR3 spans 15 amino acids. Per the germline V gene, CDR1 is SGDLS and CDR2 is YYNGEE. V lost 0 bases, J lost 2 bases, and 12 bases lay in between. CDR3 loop: CASSVAPPYAYEQYF. As DNA, the CDR3 is TGTGCCAGCAGCGTAGCGCCGCCGTATGCCTACGAGCAGTACTTC.

The CDR3 loop reads CASSRQDDNEQFF. CDR3 coding DNA: TGTGCCAGCAGCAGACAGGATGATAATGAGCAGTTCTTC. This rearrangement joins TRBV5-4 to TRBJ2-1, with D possibly matching TRBD1 (6 bases). Germline CDR1 SGHNT, CDR2 YYREEE (reference sequence). V gave up 4 bases and J gave up 7 bases, with 12 bases separating them. This CDR3 comprises 13 residues. The variable domain in full, with the rest retrieved from reference TRBV5-4 and TRBJ2-1, is ETGVTQSPTHLIKTRGQQVTLRCSSQSGHNTVSWYQQALGQGPQFIFQYYREEENGRGNFPPRFSGLQFPNYSSELNVNALELDDSALYLCASSRQDDNEQFFGPGTRLTVL.

CDR3 bases: TGTGCCAGTAGTATCTTCGGGACAGGGGCAGAGACCCAGTACTTC. This sequence encodes CASSIFGTGAETQYF. This rearrangement joins TRBV19 to TRBJ2-5; 10 bases agree with TRBD1. V was clipped by 3 bases and J by 4 bases; unmatched bases: 5. This CDR3 comprises 15 residues. Germline CDR1 reads LNHDA; CDR2 reads SQIVND (reference sequence).

This clone was seen a handful of times. The rearrangement joins TRBV18 to TRBJ1-2; D unresolved. Trimming cost V 1 base and J 8 bases, with 11 bases left between them. CDR3 length equals 13 residues. CDR1 is KGHSH and CDR2 is LQKENI in the germline V gene. CDR3 nucleotides: TGTGCCAGCTCACCACTTGACCTGTGGGGCTACACCTTC. It is translated as CASSPLDLWGYTF.

J is TRBJ1-5 and V is TRBV6-1; TRBD1 might be the D (5 bases). Per germline, CDR1 MNHNS and CDR2 SASEGT. The germline V and J ends were trimmed by 7 bases and 4 bases, with 14 bases remaining between them. There are 14 residues in the CDR3. The CDR3 is CASNPGTHNQPQHF. The CDR3 DNA follows: TGTGCCAGCAATCCCGGGACGCATAATCAGCCCCAGCATTTT.

The CDR3 protein is CASSISRDRGYGYTF. Written as DNA, the CDR3 is TGTGCCAGTAGTATAAGCCGGGACAGGGGTTACGGCTACACCTTC. The rearrangement uses TRBV19 and TRBJ1-2; 10 nucleotides line up with TRBD1. Germline assignment: CDR1 LNHDA and CDR2 SQIVND (reference sequence). The V gene end was trimmed by 2 bases and the J gene end by 8 bases; junction bases not matched to a gene: 8. The CDR3 covers 15 residues.

This clone occurred once. The rearrangement links TRBV7-9 to TRBJ1-1; maybe TRBD1 (5 bases). CDR1 SEHNR and CDR2 FQNEAQ come from the germline V gene (reference sequence). The CDR3 covers 15 residues. The V end lost 5 bases, the J end lost 1 base, and 14 bases lay between the germline ends. The CDR3 spells CASSPQGSKNTEAFF. CDR3 bases: TGTGCCAGCAGCCCCCAGGGTTCCAAGAACACTGAAGCTTTCTTT.

This clone came up a few times. The genes are TRBV5-1 and TRBJ2-7, with 8 bases fitting TRBD1. J lost 8 bases, V lost 4 bases, and 11 bases had no gene match. The CDR3 covers 14 residues. The germline V gene has CDR1 SGHRS and CDR2 YFSETQ. CDR3 loop: CASSDGTGSQQQYF. The DNA for the CDR3 is TGCGCCAGCAGCGATGGGACAGGAAGTCAGCAGCAGTACTTC.